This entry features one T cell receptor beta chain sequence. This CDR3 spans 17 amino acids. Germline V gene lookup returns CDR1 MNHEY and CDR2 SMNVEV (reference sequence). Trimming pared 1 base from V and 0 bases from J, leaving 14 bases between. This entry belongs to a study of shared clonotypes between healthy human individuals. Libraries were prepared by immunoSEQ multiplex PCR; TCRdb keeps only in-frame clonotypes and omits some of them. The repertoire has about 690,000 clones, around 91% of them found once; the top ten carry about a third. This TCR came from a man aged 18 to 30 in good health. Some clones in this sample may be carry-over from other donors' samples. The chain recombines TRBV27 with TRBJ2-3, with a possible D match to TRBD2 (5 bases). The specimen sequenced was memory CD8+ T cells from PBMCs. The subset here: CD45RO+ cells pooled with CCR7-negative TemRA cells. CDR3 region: CASSLLFRDPSTDTQYF. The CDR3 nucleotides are TGTGCCAGCAGTTTATTGTTTCGGGATCCTAGCACAGATACGCAGTATTTT.